The clone carrying this TCR beta chain has a handful of counts. Germline lookup yields CDR1 ENHRY and CDR2 SYGVKD. The V gene lost 5 bases and the J gene lost 8 bases, with 25 bases spanning the gap. CDR3 length equals 17 residues. The data are from a study of blood T cell repertoires in COVID-19. Turning to the study itself: Sites in the United States, Italy and Spain provided acute and convalescent COVID-19 samples. Sources were T cells, B-cell-depleted T cells, or PBMCs; the material itself was cDNA or gDNA.

Under the authors' procedure: Estimation of nucleated cell counts was performed using reference gene primer amplification. Generated by immunoSEQ multiplex PCR, the TCRdb table keeps only in-frame clones and is missing some. The V and J calls and the clone size are those of that table, but D and trimming were determined from the DNA. The sample consists of 100,000 to 150,000 clones, roughly 72% of them appearing once. This receptor was taken from a man aged 55 to 70 with acute or convalescent COVID-19. Sequenced material: peripheral blood. The chain has TRBV10-3 and TRBJ2-4; D is perhaps TRBD2 (6 bases). CDR3 in DNA: TGTGCCATCAGTCCCGACCGGCGGGATTTCTTTAGGGACATTCAGTACTTC. This encodes CAISPDRRDFFRDIQYF.